This T cell receptor (beta chain) was identified during a study of blood T cell repertoires in COVID-19 (TCRdb year 2020). Context from the whole study: Samples from collaborators originated in the United States, Italy and Spain and spanned both the acute and convalescent phases of COVID-19. The material from the prospective study consisted of cDNA or gDNA derived from T cells, B-cell-depleted T cells, or PBMCs. The dataset comprised deeply sampled blood TCRbeta repertoires from subjects exposed to, actively infected with, or recovered from COVID-19. The repertoires were made available in a free public database intended to serve as a resource for research on the immune response to SARS-CoV-2. The samples were drawn from two sources: the first 160 participants of the ongoing ImmuneRACE study, and 950 to 1,500 subjects contributed by 6 global collaborators. The sample metadata nearly always contained a de-identified subject ID, COVID-19 status, age in years and sex. Where available, HLA class I and class II types were taken from metadata supplied by the sample provider and were not determined by assay-based typing. Broader findings and caveats from the paper: How much clinical and demographic metadata was included differed by source and by participant, and the metadata was provided uncurated.

TCRbeta CDR3 regions were amplified from genomic DNA by means of the immunoSEQ Assay, a bias-controlled multiplex PCR. Per the source publication's procedure: The number of nucleated cells in each sample was estimated from the amplification of reference gene primers within the assay. To quantify the absolute abundance of each unique TCRbeta CDR3 rearrangement, sequence reads were collapsed and filtered. For each sample, productive Simpson clonality was calculated as the square root of Simpson's diversity index over productive rearrangements. The table was pulled from immuneACCESS by TCRdb, which kept in-frame rearrangements only. Such tables lose some clones; where checked, under half of the loss comes from unresolved V genes, and the rest has no known cause. V, J and clone size are those of that table, while D and trimming were read from the DNA. The sample table lists about 48,000 clones, 80% to 90% of them with a count of one. Of the sample, approximately 2.5% falls within the top ten clones.

One collaborating source in Seattle enrolled patients while the patients were actively infected and followed the patients over time throughout the course of disease. Collaborating institutions collected whole blood in K2EDTA tubes following their own protocols. For TCRbeta analysis, collaborator samples were shipped as frozen whole blood, as isolated PBMCs, or as DNA extracted from either sample type. This clone was counted a single time. Its antigen is unknown. Base quality data are lacking; no much larger clone is found one base away. The source is a woman at least 80 years old with COVID-19, enrolled during active disease. Sequences were obtained from peripheral blood.

The CDR3 loop reads CASSGLAGVTQYF. The nucleotide sequence is given as TGTGCCAGCAGTGGACTAGCGGGAGTGACCCAGTACTTC. The chain was built from TRBV2 and TRBJ2-5; 12 bases in between match TRBD2. The CDR3 numbers 13 residues from cysteine through phenylalanine. The kept DNA is CDR3 alone, 39 bases in frame from the first base. Trimming leaves V shorter by 4 bases and J shorter by 7 bases, with the junction holding 1 base beyond the gene matches. The germline V gene yields SNHLY for CDR1 and FYNNEI for CDR2.